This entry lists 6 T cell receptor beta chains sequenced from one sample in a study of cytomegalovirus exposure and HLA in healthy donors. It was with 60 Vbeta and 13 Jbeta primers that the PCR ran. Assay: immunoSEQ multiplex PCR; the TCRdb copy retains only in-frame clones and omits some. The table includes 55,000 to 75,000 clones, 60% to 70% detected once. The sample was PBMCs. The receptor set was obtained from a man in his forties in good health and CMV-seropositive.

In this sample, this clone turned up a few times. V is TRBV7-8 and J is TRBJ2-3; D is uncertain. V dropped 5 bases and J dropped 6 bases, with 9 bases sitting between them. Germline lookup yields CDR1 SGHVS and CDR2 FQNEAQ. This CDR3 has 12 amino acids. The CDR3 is CASSPRLDTQYF. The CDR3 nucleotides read TGTGCCAGCAGCCCTAGGTTGGATACGCAGTATTTT.

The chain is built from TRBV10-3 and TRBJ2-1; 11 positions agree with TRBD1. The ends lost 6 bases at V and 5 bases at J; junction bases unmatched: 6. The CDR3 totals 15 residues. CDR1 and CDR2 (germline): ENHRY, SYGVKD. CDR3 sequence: CAIRDGQGAHNEQFF. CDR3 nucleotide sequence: TGTGCCATCAGGGACGGACAGGGGGCGCACAATGAGCAGTTCTTC.

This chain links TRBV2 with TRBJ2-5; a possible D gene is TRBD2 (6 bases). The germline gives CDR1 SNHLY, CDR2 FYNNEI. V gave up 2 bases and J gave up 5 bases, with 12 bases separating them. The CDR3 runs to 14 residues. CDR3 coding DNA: TGTGCCAGCAGTGAAACACTAGCTGGGGAGACCCAGTACTTC. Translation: CASSETLAGETQYF.

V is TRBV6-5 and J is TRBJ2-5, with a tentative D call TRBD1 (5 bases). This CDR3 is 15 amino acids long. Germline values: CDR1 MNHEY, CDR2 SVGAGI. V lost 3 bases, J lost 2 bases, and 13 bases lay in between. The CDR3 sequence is CASSYYIQGQETQYF. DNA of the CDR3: TGTGCCAGCAGTTATTACATTCAGGGACAAGAGACCCAGTACTTC.

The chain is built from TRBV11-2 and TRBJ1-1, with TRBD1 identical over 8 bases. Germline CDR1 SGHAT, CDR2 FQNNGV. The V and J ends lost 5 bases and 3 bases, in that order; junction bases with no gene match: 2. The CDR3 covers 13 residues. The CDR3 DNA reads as TGTGCCAGCAGCGCACAGGGGGACACTGAAGCTTTCTTT. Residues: CASSAQGDTEAFF.

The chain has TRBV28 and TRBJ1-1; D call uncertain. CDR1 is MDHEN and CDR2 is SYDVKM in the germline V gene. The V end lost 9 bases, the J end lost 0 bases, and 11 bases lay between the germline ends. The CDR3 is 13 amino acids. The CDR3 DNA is TGTGCCAGTCTTTTTTCCCTGAACACTGAAGCTTTCTTT. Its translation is CASLFSLNTEAFF. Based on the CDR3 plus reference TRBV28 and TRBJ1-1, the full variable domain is DVKVTQSSRYLVKRTGEKVFLECVQDMDHENMFWYRQDPGLGLRLIYFSYDVKMKEKGDIPEGYSVSREKKERFSLILESASTNQTSMYLCASLFSLNTEAFFGQGTRLTVV.